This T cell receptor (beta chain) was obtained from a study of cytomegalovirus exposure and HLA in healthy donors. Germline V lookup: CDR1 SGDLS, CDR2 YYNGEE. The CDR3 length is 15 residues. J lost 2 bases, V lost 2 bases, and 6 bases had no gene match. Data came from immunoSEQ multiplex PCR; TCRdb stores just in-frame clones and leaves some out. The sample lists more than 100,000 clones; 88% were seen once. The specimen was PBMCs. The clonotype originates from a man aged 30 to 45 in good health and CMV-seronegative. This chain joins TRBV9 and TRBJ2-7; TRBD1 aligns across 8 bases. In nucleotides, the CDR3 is TGTGCCAGCAGCGTTGACAGGGGAAGTCCCTACGAGCAGTACTTC. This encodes CASSVDRGSPYEQYF. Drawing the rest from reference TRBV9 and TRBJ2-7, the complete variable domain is DSGVTQTPKHLITATGQRVTLRCSPRSGDLSVYWYQQSLDQGLQFLIQYYNGEERAKGNILERFSAQQFPDLHSELNLSSLELGDSALYFCASSVDRGSPYEQYFGPGTRLTVT.